A selection of T cell receptor beta chains follows, all from one sample in a study of patients and donors after allogeneic stem cell transplantation. TCRdb independently ran MiXCR on the RT-PCR reads; one entry per CDR3 protein. This sample has 190,000 or so distinct CDR3 sequences, with less than 45% found just once. Material for sequencing was blood, either unsorted or a sorted T cell fraction (not recorded which). These receptors all come from a human donor who was either an allogeneic HSCT recipient or a stem cell or donor lymphocyte infusion donor (not recorded which). It is not recorded whose cells these are; they may come from a transplant donor. Both conserved end residues are part of each CDR3. D genes are given only for firm matches. Size is stated for part of the rows, as once, few or many counts, or as a class when the clone is expanded.

13,NA,few,TRBV29-1,CSASPGKGQPQHF
14,NA,NA,TRBV19,CASSTQTGAGELFF
16,NA,few,TRBV10-3,CAISADSLSPNEKLFF
12,NA,few,TRBV5-6,CASSLAFGGYTF
17,NA,NA,TRBV19,CASSIRPSKGIYTEAFF
14,TRBD1,NA,TRBV30,CAWNAPGTGNIQYF
16,NA,NA,TRBV29-1,CSVGGLSGHNADTQYF
14,TRBD1,few,TRBV7-9,CASSAQGVVQPQHF
11,NA,NA,TRBV21-1,CASSSQGGYTF
15,NA,NA,TRBV12-3/TRBV12-4,CASSSPLQANYGYTF
13,NA,NA,TRBV29-1,CSALWGFGNEQYF
13,TRBD1,few,TRBV20-1,CSARDQGGRTAFF
15,NA,NA,TRBV4-2,CASSQEGVGDSPLHF
14,NA,NA,TRBV9,CASSPWDSHYEQYF
14,NA,once,TRBV5-1,CASSLAESIYEQYF
16,TRBD2,few,TRBV5-1,CASSLDPTSDTDTQYF
18,TRBD1,few,TRBV6-5,CASSSNQPDRGLSYGYTF
15,TRBD1,NA,TRBV7-2,CASSLMDRVNYGYTF
20,TRBD2,NA,TRBV7-9,CASSLSFWTADTSGSYEQYF
13,NA,few,TRBV5-6,CASSLRGKETQYF
11,NA,few,TRBV11-2,CASSFDREAFF
11,NA,few,TRBV9,CASSDGGEAFF
16,TRBD1,NA,TRBV4-3,CASSLSPGQGPNEQFF
15,TRBD1,once,TRBV5-1,CASETGDSLNTEAFF
16,NA,NA,TRBV7-2,CASSLVRGALGTEAFF
14,NA,NA,TRBV29-1,CSVVSSLLNTEAFF
16,NA,NA,TRBV10-3,CAISEEEEGFPQPQHF
11,NA,NA,TRBV20-1,CSASSLYEQYF
14,NA,NA,TRBV6-5,CASSRGRDTGELFF
14,TRBD1,few,TRBV25-1,CASRGQGWNQPQHF
14,TRBD1,NA,TRBV4-3,CASSWGQENYGYTF
14,NA,few,TRBV28,CASSLGNSGSPLHF
14,TRBD1,few,TRBV6-5,CASSWTGLDTEAFF
14,NA,few,TRBV12-3/TRBV12-4,CASSLSGPGNTIYF
13,NA,few,TRBV2,CASRYRDLAEAFF
15,TRBD1,NA,TRBV3-1,CASSRGGQSGNTIYF
15,NA,NA,TRBV9,CASSVGGHVADTQYF
18,TRBD1,NA,TRBV27,CASSLVRTQGARCSPLHF